The 2 T cell receptor beta chains in this list originate from one sample, sequenced in a study of tumor-infiltrating lymphocytes in primary liver carcinoma. The authors made TCR beta cDNA from around 500 ng total RNA with a constant-region primer. Construction of TCR beta libraries relied on three successive nested multiplex PCR rounds employing slightly modified ARM-PCR. With TRBV1-TRBV30 forward primers and a C-beta reverse primer, the first two PCR rounds were run for approximately 10 cycles each. TCRdb re-analysed the multiplex PCR reads in MiXCR, keeping a single row per CDR3 protein. The sample lists hundreds of thousands of distinct CDR3 sequences, 58% occurring once. The researchers obtained blood RNA from unsorted whole blood and also extracted germline DNA. The sequencing input was peripheral blood. These receptors were obtained from a young woman with primary liver carcinoma and hepatitis B virus infection.

The chain uses TRBV5-4 and TRBJ1-2, with 7 bases that match TRBD1. V shed 3 bases, J shed 4 bases, and the junction held 9 bases outside the gene matches. Germline CDR1 SGHNT, CDR2 YYREEE (reference sequence). The CDR3 consists of 15 residues. CDR3 sequence: CASSSVGQGGYGYTF. The CDR3 region has the DNA TGTGCCAGCAGCTCGGTGGGCCAGGGGGGCTATGGCTACACCTTC.

A note on this clonotype: At one of its ends the junction is not consistent with the germline gene, which may arise from a read error. The chain links TRBV6-2 or TRBV6-3 to TRBJ2-2; no firm D call. There are 14 residues in the CDR3. Germline lookup yields CDR1 MNHEY and CDR2 SVGEGT. The CDR3 protein is CASGRTSNTEELFF. Here the CDR3 DNA reads TGTGCCAGCGGCCGGACCTCCAACACCGAGGAGCTGTTTTTT.